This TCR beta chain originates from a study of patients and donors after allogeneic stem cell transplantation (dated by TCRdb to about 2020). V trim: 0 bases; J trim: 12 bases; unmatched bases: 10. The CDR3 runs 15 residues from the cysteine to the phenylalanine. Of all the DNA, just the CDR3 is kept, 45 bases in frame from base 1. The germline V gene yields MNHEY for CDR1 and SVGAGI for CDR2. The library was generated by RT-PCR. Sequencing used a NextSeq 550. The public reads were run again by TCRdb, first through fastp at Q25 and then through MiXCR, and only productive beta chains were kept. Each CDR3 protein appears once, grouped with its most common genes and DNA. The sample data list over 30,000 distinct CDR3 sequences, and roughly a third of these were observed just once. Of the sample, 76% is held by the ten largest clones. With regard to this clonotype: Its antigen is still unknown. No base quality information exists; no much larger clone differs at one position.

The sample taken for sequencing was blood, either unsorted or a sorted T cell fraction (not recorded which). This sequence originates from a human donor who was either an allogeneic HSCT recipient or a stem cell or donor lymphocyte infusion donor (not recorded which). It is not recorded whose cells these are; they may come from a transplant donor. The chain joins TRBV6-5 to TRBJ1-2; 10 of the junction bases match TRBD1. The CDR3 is CASSYSITGTGANTF. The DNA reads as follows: TGTGCCAGCAGTTACTCGATTACCGGGACAGGGGCGAACACCTTC.